This TCR beta chain was identified during a study of blood T cell repertoires in COVID-19. Cohorts were determined from participant-reported clinical history. All exposed participants met a person with COVID-19 within 2 weeks before entering the study. The CDR3 runs to 13 residues. Germline CDR1 reads SEHNR; CDR2 reads FQNEAQ (reference sequence). The V segment lost 5 bases and the J segment 4 bases; nucleotides outside the gene matches: 4. A word on this clone: Other DNA sequences within the sample encode an identical CDR3.

Using immunoSEQ multiplex PCR, the repertoire was profiled, and TCRdb retains in-frame clones only, with some absent. This sample has 200,000 to 250,000 clones, with 80% to 90% found just once. Material: PBMCs or T cells enriched from blood (not recorded which). This sequence originates from a woman aged 25 to 45 who had been exposed to COVID-19. The V gene is TRBV7-9, the J gene TRBJ1-2, with TRBD1 matching over 7 bases. CDR3 DNA sequence: TGTGCCAGCAGCCTTGGGACAGCCTATGGCTACACCTTC. Translation: CASSLGTAYGYTF.